This T cell receptor (beta chain) was sequenced in a study of blood T cell repertoires in COVID-19. CDR1 is LGHDT, CDR2 YNNKEL, per germline (reference sequence). With V trimmed by 3 bases and J by 1 base, 4 bases remained unmatched. This CDR3 spans 15 amino acids. In the source study's methods: Counts of nucleated cells, estimated from reference gene primer amplification, were obtained. Profiling relied on immunoSEQ multiplex PCR, and the TCRdb table lists in-frame clones only, not all of them. V, J and clone size are those of that table, while D and trimming were read from the DNA. The table shows roughly 220,000 clones, with around 87% occurring only once.

Sequencing was done on a sample of peripheral blood. The rearrangement links TRBV3-1 (or the pseudogene TRBV3-2) to TRBJ1-2; the match to TRBD1 covers 8 bases. The TCR sequence derives from a man in his 60s with acute or convalescent COVID-19. The CDR3 here is CASSHRGQGNYGYTF. CDR3 in DNA: TGTGCCAGCAGCCACAGGGGGCAGGGTAACTATGGCTACACCTTC.